Listed below are T cell receptor beta chains from one sample, sequenced in a study of T-cell reconstitution after alpha-beta-depleted transplantation in children. MiXCR was run by TCRdb on the PCR reads, yielding one entry per CDR3 protein. Here the sample spans about 540,000 distinct CDR3 sequences, about 17% being singletons. Here the sequenced sample was PBMCs from the stem cell graft donor, taken from the stem cell graft. All receptors derive from a human donor who donated a stem cell graft to a child with acute lymphoblastic leukemia. CDR3s include the opening cysteine and the closing phenylalanine or tryptophan. Fields, in order: CDR3 DNA, CDR3 protein, J gene, clone size, V gene, D gene. A D gene is named only where the DNA matches it firmly. For some rows the clone size is stated as once, few or many, or as a class when expanded; others skip it.

TGCAGTGCTAGAGTATTAAGTACGGGAAACACCATATATTTT,CSARVLSTGNTIYF,TRBJ1-3,few,TRBV20-1,-
TGCAGTGCTGGTATCCACGAGCAGTACTTC,CSAGIHEQYF,TRBJ2-7,-,TRBV20-1,-
TGTGCCATCAGTGAAGCCGGGACGGAGAACACTGAAGCTTTCTTT,CAISEAGTENTEAFF,TRBJ1-1,-,TRBV10-3,-
TGCGCCAGCAGCTCACTCCATAGCGGGAGAGGCACAGATACGCAGTATTTT,CASSSLHSGRGTDTQYF,TRBJ2-3,few,TRBV5-1,TRBD2
TGTGCCAGCAAACTCGACAGGGGGCCAGAGACCCAGTACTTC,CASKLDRGPETQYF,TRBJ2-5,-,TRBV6-1,TRBD1
TGTGCCACCAGCAGAGCTACGGGGGGTAAAAACATTCAGTACTTC,CATSRATGGKNIQYF,TRBJ2-4,many,TRBV15,TRBD2
TGTGCCGCAGGGGGGGACAAGACCTACAATGAGCAGTTCTTC,CAAGGDKTYNEQFF,TRBJ2-1,few,TRBV15,-
TGCGCCAGCAGCTCATCCCAGGGAGAGCTGTTTTTT,CASSSSQGELFF,TRBJ2-2,-,TRBV5-1,-
TGTGCCAGCAGCTTTGGTTACCAGGAGGGGTTTACGCAGTTCTTC,CASSFGYQEGFTQFF,TRBJ2-1,few,TRBV7-9,-
TGCGCCACCCGGAACAGCTTCACAGATACGCAGTATTTT,CATRNSFTDTQYF,TRBJ2-3,-,TRBV5-1,-
TGTGCCAGCAGCTGGAGGCGGGGGGTAGGAGAGACCCAGTACTTC,CASSWRRGVGETQYF,TRBJ2-5,few,TRBV5-6,TRBD2
TGCGCCAGCAGCCAAGATGGACTAGAGATCTACAATGAGCAGTTCTTC,CASSQDGLEIYNEQFF,TRBJ2-1,few,TRBV4-1,TRBD2
TGTGCCAGCAGCTTAACTCGACAGGGGGTTCGCACAGATACGCAGTATTTT,CASSLTRQGVRTDTQYF,TRBJ2-3,-,TRBV7-9,TRBD1
TGTGCCAGCAGTTTAGGGGGGACGGACCCGTACAATGAGCAGTTCTTC,CASSLGGTDPYNEQFF,TRBJ2-1,-,TRBV12-3/TRBV12-4,-
TGTGCCAGCAGCGGCTTCCCTACGAGCTTGGAGCAGTACTTC,CASSGFPTSLEQYF,TRBJ2-7,-,TRBV5-5,-
TGTGCCAGCCTCGGACAGACTACTAACTATGGCTACACCTTC,CASLGQTTNYGYTF,TRBJ1-2,-,TRBV7-9,-
TGCAGCGTTGAAACGGTCGAAGACTACGAGCAGTACTTC,CSVETVEDYEQYF,TRBJ2-7,few,TRBV29-1,-
TGTGCCAGCAGCTTCGCGACAGACTCCTACGAGCAGTACTTC,CASSFATDSYEQYF,TRBJ2-7,-,TRBV7-9,-
TGTGCCAGCAGCCACCCAAAGTTGGGGCTGGGCACTGAAGCTTTCTTT,CASSHPKLGLGTEAFF,TRBJ1-1,few,TRBV11-2,-
TGTGCCAGCAGCTTAACCCAGGGGACCTACGAGCAGTACTTC,CASSLTQGTYEQYF,TRBJ2-7,once,TRBV7-3,-
TGTGCCAGCTCACCACAGCACGAGGAGCTGTTTTTT,CASSPQHEELFF,TRBJ2-2,once,TRBV18,-